This TCR beta chain was identified during a study of T cell changes during pregnancy in multiple sclerosis. Using immunoSEQ multiplex PCR, the repertoire was profiled, and TCRdb retains in-frame clones only, with some absent. Of tens of thousands of clones in the sample, about 90% were seen once. Germline V gene data show CDR1 as LNHDA and CDR2 as SQIVND (reference sequence). Trimming stripped 8 bases from V and 1 base from J, with 23 bases between. The CDR3 runs 17 residues. The TCR comes from a female donor with multiple sclerosis, enrolled in a pregnancy study. This specimen consisted of CD4+ T cells from peripheral blood mononuclear cells, obtained in the first trimester of pregnancy. The chain employs TRBV19 and TRBJ2-5, with D possibly being TRBD2 (5 bases). In DNA, the CDR3 is TGTGCCAGTTCGAGCGCCTTAGCGAACAAAATCCAAGAGACCCAGTACTTC. It encodes CASSSALANKIQETQYF.